The TCR beta chain under discussion was sequenced for a study of post-analysis software for immune sequencing data. Study results and limitations: Diversity measured as normalized Chao1 was significantly lower in multiple sclerosis patients than in controls. Strong co-clustering by F measure linked samples that shared a preparation batch. Roughly 5 TRBV segments (TRBV5-6, TRBV5-1 and TRBV20-1 among them) occurred more frequently in patients than in controls.

This clonotype has just a few counts. Its antigen is unidentified. Built from TCR beta cDNA, the libraries had unique molecular identifiers in them. TCRdb re-analysed the PCR reads in MiXCR, keeping a single row per CDR3 protein. Of 740,000 or so distinct CDR3 sequences listed, approximately 57% are singletons. This CDR3 has 13 residues. Germline CDR1 DFQATT, CDR2 SNEGSKA (reference sequence). V was pared by 5 bases and J by 0 bases, with 11 bases between. The V call is TRBV20-1, the J call TRBJ2-7; TRBD1 might be the D (6 bases). The sample comprised blood. This TCR came from a girl aged 10 to 17 with multiple sclerosis. This chain's CDR3 is CSARDIASYEQYF. For the CDR3, the DNA is TGCAGTGCTCGGGACATTGCCTCCTACGAGCAGTACTTC.